The present TCR beta chain was sequenced within a study of regulatory T cells in long-lasting Graves disease. Findings and caveats of the study: Gene preferences differed: TRBV28, TRBJ1-2, TRBJ2-5 in persistent cases.

The authors built TCR beta libraries using iRepertoire HTBI primers and Arm-PCR of CDR3 regions. TCRdb recomputed calls from the multiplex PCR reads with MiXCR, one row per CDR3 protein. The table shows under 400,000 distinct CDR3 sequences, with approximately 15% occurring only once. This clonotype was detected ten times or more. Antigen: not known. Germline values: CDR1 ENHRY, CDR2 SYGVKD. V shed 1 base and J shed 2 bases, with 11 bases lying between them. The CDR3 totals 15 residues. Time point defined: newly diagnosed GD, antithyroid drugs for less than 3 months. The TCR library was made from RNA extracted from PBMCs. This sample also appeared in a second study, on T cells in Graves' hyperthyroidism and ophthalmopathy. That study reports: First-round RT-PCR targeting the TCR CDR3 was performed with the HTBI primer set.

This specimen was peripheral blood mononuclear cells (PBMCs), taken at new diagnosis, from a patient treated with antithyroid drugs. The J gene is TRBJ1-1, the V gene TRBV10-3; D unresolved. The sequence derives from a middle-aged man with Graves disease. The CDR3: CAISELGSGNTEAFF. The DNA for the CDR3 is TGTGCCATCAGTGAGTTAGGGTCAGGTAACACTGAAGCTTTCTTT.